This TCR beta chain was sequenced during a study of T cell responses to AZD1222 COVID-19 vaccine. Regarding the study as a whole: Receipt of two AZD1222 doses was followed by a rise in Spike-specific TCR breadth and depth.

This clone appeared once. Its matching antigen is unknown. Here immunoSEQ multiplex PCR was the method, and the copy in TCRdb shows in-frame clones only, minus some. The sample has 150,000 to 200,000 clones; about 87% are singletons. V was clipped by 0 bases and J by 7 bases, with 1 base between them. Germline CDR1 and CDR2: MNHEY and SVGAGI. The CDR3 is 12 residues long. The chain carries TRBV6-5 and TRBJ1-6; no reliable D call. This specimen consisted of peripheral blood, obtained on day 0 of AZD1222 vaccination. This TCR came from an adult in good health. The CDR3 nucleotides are TGTGCCAGCAGTTACTCGAATTCACCCCTCCACTTT. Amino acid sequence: CASSYSNSPLHF.